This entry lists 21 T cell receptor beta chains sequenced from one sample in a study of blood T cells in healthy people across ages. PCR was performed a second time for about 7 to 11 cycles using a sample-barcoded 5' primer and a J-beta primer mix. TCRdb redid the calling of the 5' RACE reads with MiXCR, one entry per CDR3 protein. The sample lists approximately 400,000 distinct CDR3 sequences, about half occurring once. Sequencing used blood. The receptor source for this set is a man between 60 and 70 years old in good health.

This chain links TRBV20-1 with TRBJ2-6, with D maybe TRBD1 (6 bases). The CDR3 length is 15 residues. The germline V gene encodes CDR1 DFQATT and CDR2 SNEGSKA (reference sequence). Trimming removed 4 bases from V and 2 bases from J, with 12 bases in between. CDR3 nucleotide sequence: TGCAGTGCTATTACAGGGTACACTGGGGCCAACGTCCTGACTTTC. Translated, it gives CSAITGYTGANVLTF.

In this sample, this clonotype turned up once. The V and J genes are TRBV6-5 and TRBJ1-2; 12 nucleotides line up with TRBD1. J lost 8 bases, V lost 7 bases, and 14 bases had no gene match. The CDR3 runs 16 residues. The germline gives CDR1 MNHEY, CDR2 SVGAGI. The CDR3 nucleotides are TGTGCCAGCAAACCTGCCGGGGGACAGGGGGCTCGCGGCTACACCTTC. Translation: CASKPAGGQGARGYTF.

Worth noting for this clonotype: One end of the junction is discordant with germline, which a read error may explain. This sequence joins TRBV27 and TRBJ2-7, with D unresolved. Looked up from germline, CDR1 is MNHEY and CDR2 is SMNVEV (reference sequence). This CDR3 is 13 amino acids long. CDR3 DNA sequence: TGTGCCAGCAGTGTATCCCACTCCTACGAGCAGTACTTC. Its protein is CASSVSHSYEQYF.

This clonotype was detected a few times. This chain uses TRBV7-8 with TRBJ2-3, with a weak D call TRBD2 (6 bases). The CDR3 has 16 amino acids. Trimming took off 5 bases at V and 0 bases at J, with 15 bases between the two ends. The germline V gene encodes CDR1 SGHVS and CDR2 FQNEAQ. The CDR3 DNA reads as TGTGCCAGCAGCCGCAGCTCGGCGGGAAGCACAGATACGCAGTATTTT. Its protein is CASSRSSAGSTDTQYF.

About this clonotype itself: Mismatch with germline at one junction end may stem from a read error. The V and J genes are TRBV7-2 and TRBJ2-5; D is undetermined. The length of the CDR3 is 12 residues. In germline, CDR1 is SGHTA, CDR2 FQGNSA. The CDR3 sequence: CASGFGPETQYF. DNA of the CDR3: TGTGCCAGCGGCTTCGGCCCGGAGACCCAGTACTTC. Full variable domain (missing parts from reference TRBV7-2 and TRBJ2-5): GAGVSQSPSNKVTEKGKDVELRCDPISGHTALYWYRQSLGQGLEFLIYFQGNSAPDKSGLPSDRFSAERTGGSVSTLTIQRTQQEDSAVYLCASGFGPETQYFGPGTRLLVL.

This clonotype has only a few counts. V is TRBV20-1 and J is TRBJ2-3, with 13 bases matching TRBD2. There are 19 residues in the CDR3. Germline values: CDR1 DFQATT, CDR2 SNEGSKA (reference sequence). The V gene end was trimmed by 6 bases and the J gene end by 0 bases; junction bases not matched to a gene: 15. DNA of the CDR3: TGCAGTGCCGTCGACCCTACTAGCGGGGGGGCCCTTAGCACAGATACGCAGTATTTT. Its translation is CSAVDPTSGGALSTDTQYF.

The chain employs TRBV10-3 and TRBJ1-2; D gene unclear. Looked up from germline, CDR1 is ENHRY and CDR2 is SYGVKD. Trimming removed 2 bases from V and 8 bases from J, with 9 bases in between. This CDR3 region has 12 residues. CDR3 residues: CAISERVGGYTF. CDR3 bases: TGTGCCATCAGTGAGCGGGTCGGGGGCTACACCTTC.

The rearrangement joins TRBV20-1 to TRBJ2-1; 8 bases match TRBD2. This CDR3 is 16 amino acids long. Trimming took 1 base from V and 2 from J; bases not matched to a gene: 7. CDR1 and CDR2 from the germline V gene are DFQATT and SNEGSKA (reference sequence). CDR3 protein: CSARGQRGLTYNEQFF. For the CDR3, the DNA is TGCAGTGCTAGAGGCCAGCGGGGGCTCACCTACAATGAGCAGTTCTTC.

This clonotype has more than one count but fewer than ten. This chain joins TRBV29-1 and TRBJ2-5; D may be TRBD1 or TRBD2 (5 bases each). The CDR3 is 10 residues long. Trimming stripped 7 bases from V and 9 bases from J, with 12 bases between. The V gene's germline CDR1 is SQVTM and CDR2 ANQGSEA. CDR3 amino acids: CSAGPTPQYF. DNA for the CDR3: TGCAGCGCGGGACCAACCCCCCAGTACTTC.

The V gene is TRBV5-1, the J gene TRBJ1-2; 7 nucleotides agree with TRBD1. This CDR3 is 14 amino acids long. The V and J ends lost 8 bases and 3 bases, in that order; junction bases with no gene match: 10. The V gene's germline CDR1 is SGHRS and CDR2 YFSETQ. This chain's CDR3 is CARDRELSYYGYTF. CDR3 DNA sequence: TGCGCCAGAGACAGGGAACTTTCATACTATGGCTACACCTTC.

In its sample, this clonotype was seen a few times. CDR3 DNA sequence: TGCGCCAGCAGTCAAGTCTCCTACGAGCAGTACTTC. It specifies CASSQVSYEQYF. The rearrangement links TRBV5-1 to TRBJ2-7; D gene uncertain. CDR3 length: 12 amino acids. Germline CDR1 and CDR2: SGHRS and YFSETQ. Trimming pared 5 bases from V and 0 bases from J, leaving 6 bases between.

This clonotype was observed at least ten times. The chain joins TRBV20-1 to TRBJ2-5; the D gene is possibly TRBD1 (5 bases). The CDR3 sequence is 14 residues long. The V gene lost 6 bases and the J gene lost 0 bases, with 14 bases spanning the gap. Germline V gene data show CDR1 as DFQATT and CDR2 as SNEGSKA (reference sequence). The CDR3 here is CSAQGFQDQETQYF. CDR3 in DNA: TGCAGTGCCCAGGGTTTTCAGGACCAAGAGACCCAGTACTTC.

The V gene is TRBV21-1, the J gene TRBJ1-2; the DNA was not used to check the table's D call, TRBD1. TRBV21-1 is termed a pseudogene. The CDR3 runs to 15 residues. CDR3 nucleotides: TGTGCCAGCAGCAAAGTGGGCAGGGGACGGAGCGGCTACACCTTC. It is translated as CASSKVGRGRSGYTF.

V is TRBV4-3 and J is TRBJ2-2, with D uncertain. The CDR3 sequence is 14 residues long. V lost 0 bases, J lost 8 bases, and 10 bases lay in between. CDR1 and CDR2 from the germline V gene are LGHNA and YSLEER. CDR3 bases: TGCGCCAGCAGCCAAGATTCCGGGCCTGGGGAGCTGTTTTTT. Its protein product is CASSQDSGPGELFF.

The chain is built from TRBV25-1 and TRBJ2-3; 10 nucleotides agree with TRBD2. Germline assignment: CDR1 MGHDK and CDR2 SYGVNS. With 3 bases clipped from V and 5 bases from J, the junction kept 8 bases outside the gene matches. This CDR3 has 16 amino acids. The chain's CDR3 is CASSDASGGALDTQYF. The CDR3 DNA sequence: TGTGCCAGCAGTGACGCAAGCGGGGGGGCCTTAGATACGCAGTATTTT.

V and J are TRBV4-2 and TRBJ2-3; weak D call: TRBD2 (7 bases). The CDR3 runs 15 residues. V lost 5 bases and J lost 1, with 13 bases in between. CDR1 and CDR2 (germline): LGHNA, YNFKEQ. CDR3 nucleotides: TGTGCCAGCAGCTCCGGGGGGCCAGGCACAGATACGCAGTATTTT. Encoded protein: CASSSGGPGTDTQYF.

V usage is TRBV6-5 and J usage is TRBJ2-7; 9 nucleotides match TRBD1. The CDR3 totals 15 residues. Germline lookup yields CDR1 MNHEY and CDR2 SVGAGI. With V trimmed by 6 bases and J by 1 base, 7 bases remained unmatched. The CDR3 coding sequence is TGTGCCAGCAGCCCTACAGGGGGCCCTTCCTACGAGCAGTACTTC. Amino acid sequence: CASSPTGGPSYEQYF.

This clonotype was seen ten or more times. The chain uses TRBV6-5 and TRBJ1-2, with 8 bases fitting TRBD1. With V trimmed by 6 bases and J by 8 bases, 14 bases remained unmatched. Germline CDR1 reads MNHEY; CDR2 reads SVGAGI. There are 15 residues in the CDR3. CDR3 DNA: TGTGCCAGCAGATCCACTACCGACAGGGGCCTCGGCTACACCTTC. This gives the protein CASRSTTDRGLGYTF.

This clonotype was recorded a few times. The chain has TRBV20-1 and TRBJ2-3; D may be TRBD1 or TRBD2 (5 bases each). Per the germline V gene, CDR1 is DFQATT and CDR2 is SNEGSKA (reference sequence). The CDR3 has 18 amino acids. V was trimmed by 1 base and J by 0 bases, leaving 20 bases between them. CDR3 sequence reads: CSARADGIGTGSTDTQYF. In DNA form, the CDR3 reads TGCAGTGCTAGAGCCGACGGGATCGGGACGGGGAGCACAGATACGCAGTATTTT.

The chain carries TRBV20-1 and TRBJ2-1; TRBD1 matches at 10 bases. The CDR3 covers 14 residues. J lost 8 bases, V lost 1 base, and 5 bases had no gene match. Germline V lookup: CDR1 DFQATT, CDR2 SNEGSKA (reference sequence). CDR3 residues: CSARARDRGYEQFF. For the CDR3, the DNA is TGCAGTGCTAGAGCCCGGGACAGGGGCTATGAGCAGTTCTTC.

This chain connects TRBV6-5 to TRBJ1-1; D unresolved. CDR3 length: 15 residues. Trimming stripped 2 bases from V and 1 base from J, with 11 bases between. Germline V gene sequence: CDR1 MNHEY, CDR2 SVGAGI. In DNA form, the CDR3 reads TGTGCCAGCAGTTACCCTCCTCCAGGGAACACTGAAGCTTTCTTT. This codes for CASSYPPPGNTEAFF.